This TCR beta chain originates from a study of cytomegalovirus exposure and HLA in healthy donors. Trimming shortened V by 5 bases and J by 2 bases, and 9 bases separated the two germline ends. The CDR3 contains 13 residues. CDR1 and CDR2 from the germline V gene are SEHNR and FQNEAQ (reference sequence). Note on this clone: What it binds is not known. The sample holds other DNA sequences that translate to the same CDR3.

The study's findings and limits: TRBV6-2, TRBV6-3 and some other V segments were excluded as indistinguishable. In vitro data verified a few CMV-associated chains as specific for CMV antigens.

The study ran its PCR with 60 Vbeta and 13 Jbeta primers. Sequencing was performed with immunoSEQ multiplex PCR; in TCRdb, only in-frame clones are kept and a portion is missing. The sample lists approximately 91,000 clones; roughly two thirds were seen once. The chain employs TRBV7-9 and TRBJ1-2, with a weak D call TRBD1 (5 bases). The specimen sequenced was PBMCs. The TCR originated in a female donor in good health and CMV-seronegative. In DNA form, the CDR3 reads TGTGCCAGCAGCCCGGGGGACAACTATGGCTACACCTTC. This translates into CASSPGDNYGYTF.